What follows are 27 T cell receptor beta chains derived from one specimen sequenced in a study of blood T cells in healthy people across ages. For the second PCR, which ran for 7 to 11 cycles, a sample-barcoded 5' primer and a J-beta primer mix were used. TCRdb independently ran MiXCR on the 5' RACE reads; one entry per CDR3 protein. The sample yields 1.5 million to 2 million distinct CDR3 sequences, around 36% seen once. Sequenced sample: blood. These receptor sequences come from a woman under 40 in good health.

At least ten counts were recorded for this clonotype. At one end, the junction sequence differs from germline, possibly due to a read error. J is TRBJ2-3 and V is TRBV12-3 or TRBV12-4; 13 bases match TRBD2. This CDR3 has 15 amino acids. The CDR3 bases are TGCGCCAGCAGCTCCCGACTAGCGGGGGGAGATACGCAGTATTTT. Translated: CASSSRLAGGDTQYF.

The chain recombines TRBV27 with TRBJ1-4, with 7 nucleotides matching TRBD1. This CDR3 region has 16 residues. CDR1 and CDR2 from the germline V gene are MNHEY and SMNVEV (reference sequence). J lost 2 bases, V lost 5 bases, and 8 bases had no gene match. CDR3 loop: CASSPTGVETNEKLFF. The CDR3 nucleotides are TGTGCCAGCAGTCCTACAGGGGTGGAGACTAATGAAAAACTGTTTTTT. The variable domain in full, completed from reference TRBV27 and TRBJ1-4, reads EAQVTQNPRYLITVTGKKLTVTCSQNMNHEYMSWYRQDPGLGLRQIYYSMNVEVTDKGDVPEGYKVSRKEKRNFPLILESPSPNQTSLYFCASSPTGVETNEKLFFGSGTQLSVL.

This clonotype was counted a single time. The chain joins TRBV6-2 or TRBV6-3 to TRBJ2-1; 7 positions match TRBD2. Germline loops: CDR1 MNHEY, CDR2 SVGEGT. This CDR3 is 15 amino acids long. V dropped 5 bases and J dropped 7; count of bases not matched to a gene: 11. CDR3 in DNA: TGTGCCAGCAGTCCTTGGCGGGAGATCGGGAATGAGCAGTTCTTC. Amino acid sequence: CASSPWREIGNEQFF.

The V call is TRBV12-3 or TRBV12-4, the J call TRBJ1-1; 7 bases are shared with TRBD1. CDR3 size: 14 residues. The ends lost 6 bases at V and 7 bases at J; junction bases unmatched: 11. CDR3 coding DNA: TGTGCCAGCAGCCAGGAACAGGGGAGTAGTGAAGCTTTCTTT. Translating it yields CASSQEQGSSEAFF.

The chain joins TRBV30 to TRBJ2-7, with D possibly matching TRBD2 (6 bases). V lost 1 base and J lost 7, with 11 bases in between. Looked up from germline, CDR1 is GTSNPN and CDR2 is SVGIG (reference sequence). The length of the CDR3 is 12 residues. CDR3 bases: TGTGCCTGGAGTGAGCGGGTGGGGGAGCAGTACTTC. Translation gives CAWSERVGEQYF.

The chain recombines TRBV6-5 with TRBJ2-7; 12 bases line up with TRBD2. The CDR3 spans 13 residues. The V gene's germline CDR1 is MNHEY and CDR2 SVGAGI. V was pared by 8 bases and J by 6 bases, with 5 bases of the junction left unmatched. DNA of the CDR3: TGTGCCAGCCGCCGGACTAGCGGGACCGAGCAGTACTTC. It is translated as CASRRTSGTEQYF.

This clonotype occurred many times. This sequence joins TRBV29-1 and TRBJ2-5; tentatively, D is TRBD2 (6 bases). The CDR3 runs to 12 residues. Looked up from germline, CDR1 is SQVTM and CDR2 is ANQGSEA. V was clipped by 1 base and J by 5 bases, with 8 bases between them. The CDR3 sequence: CSVEAGGETQYF. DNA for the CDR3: TGCAGCGTTGAAGCAGGAGGGGAGACCCAGTACTTC.

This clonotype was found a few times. The CDR3 DNA is TGCAGTGCTAGAGGGCAGGGAAGCTATACCGGGGAGCTGTTTTTT. Its translation is CSARGQGSYTGELFF. V and J are TRBV20-1 and TRBJ2-2, with a tentative D call TRBD1 (5 bases). The germline V and J ends were trimmed by 1 base and 5 bases, with 14 bases remaining between them. CDR3 size: 15 residues. CDR1 and CDR2 (germline): DFQATT, SNEGSKA (reference sequence).

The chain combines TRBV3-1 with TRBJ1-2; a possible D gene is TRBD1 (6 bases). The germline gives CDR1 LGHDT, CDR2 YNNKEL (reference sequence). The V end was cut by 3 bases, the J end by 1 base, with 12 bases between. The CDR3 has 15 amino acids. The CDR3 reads CASSHSGGYNYGYTF. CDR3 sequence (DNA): TGTGCCAGCAGCCACAGCGGGGGCTATAACTATGGCTACACCTTC.

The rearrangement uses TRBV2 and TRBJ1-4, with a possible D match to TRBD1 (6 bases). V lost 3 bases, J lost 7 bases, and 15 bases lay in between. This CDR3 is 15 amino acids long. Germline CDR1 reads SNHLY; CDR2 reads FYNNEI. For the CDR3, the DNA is TGTGCCAGCAGTGATAGGGGACAATACAGTGAAAAACTGTTTTTT. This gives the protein CASSDRGQYSEKLFF.

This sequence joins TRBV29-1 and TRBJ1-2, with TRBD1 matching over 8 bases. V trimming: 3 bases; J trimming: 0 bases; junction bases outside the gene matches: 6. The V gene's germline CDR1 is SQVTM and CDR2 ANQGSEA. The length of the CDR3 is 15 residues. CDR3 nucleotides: TGCAGCGTTGATCAAACAGGGGGTGCTAACTATGGCTACACCTTC. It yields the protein CSVDQTGGANYGYTF.

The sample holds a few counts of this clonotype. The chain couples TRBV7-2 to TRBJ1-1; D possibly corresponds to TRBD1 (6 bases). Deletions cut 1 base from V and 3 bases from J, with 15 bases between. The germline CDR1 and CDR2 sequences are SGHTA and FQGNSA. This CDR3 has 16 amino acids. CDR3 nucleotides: TGTGCCAGCAGCTTAGTTCCGGACAGAAGATACACTGAAGCTTTCTTT. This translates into CASSLVPDRRYTEAFF.

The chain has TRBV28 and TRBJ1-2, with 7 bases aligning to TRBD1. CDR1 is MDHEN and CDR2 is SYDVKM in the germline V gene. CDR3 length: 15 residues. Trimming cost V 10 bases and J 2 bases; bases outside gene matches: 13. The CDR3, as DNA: TGTGCCACCCGGCCGACAGGGAGCAGCAACTATGGCTACACCTTC. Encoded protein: CATRPTGSSNYGYTF.

CDR3 sequence: CASRQSDSNQPQHF. In DNA form, the CDR3 reads TGTGCCAGCCGACAATCCGATAGCAATCAGCCCCAGCATTTT. V gene TRBV19 combines with J gene TRBJ1-5; D is uncertain. The CDR3 extends over 14 amino acids. Germline CDR1 and CDR2: LNHDA and SQIVND (reference sequence). V was trimmed by 9 bases and J by 0 bases, leaving 12 bases between them.

The DNA of the CDR3 is TGTGCCAGCAGCCAAGATCGAGGCCACTATGGCTACACCTTC. The encoded protein is CASSQDRGHYGYTF. V usage is TRBV14 and J usage is TRBJ1-2; D not resolved. Germline CDR1 SGHDN, CDR2 FVKESK. Trimming pared 0 bases from V and 3 bases from J, leaving 8 bases between. The CDR3 is 14 amino acids.

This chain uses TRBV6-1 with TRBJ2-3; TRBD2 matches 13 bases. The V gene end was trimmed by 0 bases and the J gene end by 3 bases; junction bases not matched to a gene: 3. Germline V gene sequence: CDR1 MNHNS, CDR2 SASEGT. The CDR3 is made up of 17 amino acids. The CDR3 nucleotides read TGTGCCAGCAGTGAAGCCGCGACTAGCGGGGGGACAGATACGCAGTATTTT. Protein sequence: CASSEAATSGGTDTQYF.

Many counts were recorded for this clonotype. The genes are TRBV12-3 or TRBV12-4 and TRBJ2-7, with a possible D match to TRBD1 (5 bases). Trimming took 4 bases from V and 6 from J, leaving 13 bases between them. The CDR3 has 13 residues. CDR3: CASSSDRFAEQYF. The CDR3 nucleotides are TGTGCCAGCAGTTCAGACAGATTTGCCGAGCAGTACTTC.

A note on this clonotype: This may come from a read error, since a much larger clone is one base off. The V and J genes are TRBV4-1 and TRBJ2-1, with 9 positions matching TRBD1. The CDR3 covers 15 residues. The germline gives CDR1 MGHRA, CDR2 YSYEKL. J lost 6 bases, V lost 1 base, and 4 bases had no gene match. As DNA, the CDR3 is TGCGCCAGCAGCCAAGTAGGGACAGGGAGCAATGAGCAGTTCTTC. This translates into CASSQVGTGSNEQFF.

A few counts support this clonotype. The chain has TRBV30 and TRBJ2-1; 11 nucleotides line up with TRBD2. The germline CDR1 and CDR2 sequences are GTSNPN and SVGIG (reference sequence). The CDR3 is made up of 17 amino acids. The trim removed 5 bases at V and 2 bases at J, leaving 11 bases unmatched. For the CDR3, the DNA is TGTGCCTGGGCCGCTTATGGACTAGCGGGCCCCTACAATGAGCAGTTCTTC. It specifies CAWAAYGLAGPYNEQFF.

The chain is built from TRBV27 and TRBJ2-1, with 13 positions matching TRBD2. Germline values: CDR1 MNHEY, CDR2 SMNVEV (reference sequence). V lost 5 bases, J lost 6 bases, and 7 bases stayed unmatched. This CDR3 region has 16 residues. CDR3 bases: TGTGCCAGCAGTCTCATGGGACTAGCGGGATGCAATGAGCAGTTCTTC. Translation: CASSLMGLAGCNEQFF.

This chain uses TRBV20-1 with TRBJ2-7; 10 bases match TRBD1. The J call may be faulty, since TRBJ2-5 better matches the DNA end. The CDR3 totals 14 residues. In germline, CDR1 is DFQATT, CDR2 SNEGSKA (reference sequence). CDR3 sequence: CSALRTGGMETQYF. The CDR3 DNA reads TGCAGTGCTCTTCGGACAGGGGGTATGGAGACCCAGTACTTC.

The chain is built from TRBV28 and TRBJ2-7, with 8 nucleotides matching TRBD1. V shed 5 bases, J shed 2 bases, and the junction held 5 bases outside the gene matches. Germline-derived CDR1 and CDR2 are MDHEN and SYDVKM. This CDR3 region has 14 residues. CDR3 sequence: CASSPPGGPYEQYF. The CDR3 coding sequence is TGTGCCAGCAGTCCCCCAGGGGGCCCCTACGAGCAGTACTTC.

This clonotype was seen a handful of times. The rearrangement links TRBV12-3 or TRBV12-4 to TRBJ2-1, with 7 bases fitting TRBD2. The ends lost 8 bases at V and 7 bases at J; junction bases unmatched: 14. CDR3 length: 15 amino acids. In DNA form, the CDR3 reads TGTGCCAGCTCATCCCCAATAGCGGGTTTTAATGAGCAGTTCTTC. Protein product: CASSSPIAGFNEQFF.

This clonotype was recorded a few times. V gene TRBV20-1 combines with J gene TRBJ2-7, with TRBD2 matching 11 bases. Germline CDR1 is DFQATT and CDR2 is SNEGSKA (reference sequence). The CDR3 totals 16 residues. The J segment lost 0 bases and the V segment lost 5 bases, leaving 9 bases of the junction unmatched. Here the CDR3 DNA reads TGCAGTGCTTCACCGGGGACTAGCGGCAGCTCCTACGAGCAGTACTTC. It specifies CSASPGTSGSSYEQYF.

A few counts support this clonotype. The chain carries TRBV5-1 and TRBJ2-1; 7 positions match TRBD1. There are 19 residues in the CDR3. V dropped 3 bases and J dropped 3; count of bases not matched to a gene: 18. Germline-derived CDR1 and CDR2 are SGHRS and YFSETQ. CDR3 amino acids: CASSWPGEIRDSFYNEQFF. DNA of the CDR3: TGCGCCAGCAGCTGGCCCGGGGAGATCCGGGACAGTTTCTACAATGAGCAGTTCTTC.

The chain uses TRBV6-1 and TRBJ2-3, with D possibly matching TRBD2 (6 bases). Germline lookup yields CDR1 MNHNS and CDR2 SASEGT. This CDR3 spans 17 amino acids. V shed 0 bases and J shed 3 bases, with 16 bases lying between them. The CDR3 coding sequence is TGTGCCAGCAGTGAAGCGCGTGGCGGGCGGGGAACAGATACGCAGTATTTT. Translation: CASSEARGGRGTDTQYF.

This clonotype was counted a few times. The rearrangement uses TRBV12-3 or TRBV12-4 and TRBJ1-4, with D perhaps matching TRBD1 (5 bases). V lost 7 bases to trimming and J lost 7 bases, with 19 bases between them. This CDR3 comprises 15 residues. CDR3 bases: TGTGCCAGCACCCCTCCAGGTTCGGGACGTGAAAAACTGTTTTTT. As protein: CASTPPGSGREKLFF.